In its sample, the clone carrying this T cell receptor beta chain was seen a few times. Its antigen is not known. The data stem from a study of regulatory T cells in long-lasting Graves disease. Overall study findings and caveats: Limited sample numbers may have lowered accuracy. No thyroid tissue was studied; the work used peripheral blood only.

The time point here: persistent/refractory GD, antithyroid drugs over 5 years with positive TRAb. PBMC-extracted RNA yielded the TCR library. To make TCR beta libraries, researchers used iRepertoire HTBI primers and Arm-PCR of CDR3 regions. MiXCR was run by TCRdb on the multiplex PCR reads, yielding one entry per CDR3 protein. The sample contains about 470,000 distinct CDR3 sequences, under 25% of which appear only once. The CDR3 is 19 residues long. Trimming took 5 bases from V and 5 from J; bases not matched to a gene: 21. Germline values: CDR1 SGHVS, CDR2 FQNEAQ. The V and J genes are TRBV7-8 and TRBJ2-5; 9 nucleotides agree with TRBD2. This sequence was found in a female donor with Graves disease. This specimen was peripheral blood mononuclear cells (PBMCs), taken when the disease was refractory, from a patient treated with antithyroid drugs. CDR3 DNA: TGTGCCAGCAGCCATAGGTCAAATAATGGGGCGGGAGGGCAGGAGACCCAGTACTTC. Amino acid sequence: CASSHRSNNGAGGQETQYF. Based on the CDR3 plus reference TRBV7-8 and TRBJ2-5, the full variable domain is GAGVSQSPRYKVAKRGQDVALRCDPISGHVSLFWYQQALGQGPEFLTYFQNEAQLDKSGLPSDRFFAERPEGSVSTLKIQRTQQEDSAVYLCASSHRSNNGAGGQETQYFGPGTRLLVL.